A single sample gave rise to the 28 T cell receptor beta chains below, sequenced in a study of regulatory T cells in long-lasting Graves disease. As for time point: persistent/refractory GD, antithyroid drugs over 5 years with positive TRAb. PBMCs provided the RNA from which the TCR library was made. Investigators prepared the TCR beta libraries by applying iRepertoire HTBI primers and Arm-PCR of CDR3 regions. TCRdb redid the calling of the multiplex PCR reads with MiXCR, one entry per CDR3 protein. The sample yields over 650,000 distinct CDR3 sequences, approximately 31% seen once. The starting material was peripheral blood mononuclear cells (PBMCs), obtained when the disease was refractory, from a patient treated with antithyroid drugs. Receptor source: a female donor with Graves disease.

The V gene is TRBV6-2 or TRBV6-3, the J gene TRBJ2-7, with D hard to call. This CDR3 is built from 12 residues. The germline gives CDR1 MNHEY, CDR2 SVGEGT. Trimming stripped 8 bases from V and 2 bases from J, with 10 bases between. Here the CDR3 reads CASAYLAYEQYF. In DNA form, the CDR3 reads TGTGCCAGCGCTTATTTAGCCTACGAGCAGTACTTC.

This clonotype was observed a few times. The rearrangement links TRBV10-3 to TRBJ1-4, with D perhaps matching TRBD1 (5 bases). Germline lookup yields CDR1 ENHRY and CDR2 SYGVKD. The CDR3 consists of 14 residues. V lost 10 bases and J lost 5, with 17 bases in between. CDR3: CATSSGDQNEKLFF. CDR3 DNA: TGTGCCACCAGCTCGGGGGACCAGAATGAAAAACTGTTTTTT.

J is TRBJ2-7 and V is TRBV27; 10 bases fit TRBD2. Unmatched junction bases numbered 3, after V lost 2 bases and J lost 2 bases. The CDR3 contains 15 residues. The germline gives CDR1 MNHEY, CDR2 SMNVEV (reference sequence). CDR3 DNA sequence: TGTGCCAGCAGTTTAAGGACTAGCGGAGCCTACGAGCAGTACTTC. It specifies CASSLRTSGAYEQYF.

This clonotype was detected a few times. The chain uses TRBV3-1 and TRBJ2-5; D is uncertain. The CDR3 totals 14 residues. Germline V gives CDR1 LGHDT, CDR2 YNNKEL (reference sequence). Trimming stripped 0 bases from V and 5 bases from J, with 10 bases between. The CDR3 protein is CASSQDEWDETQYF. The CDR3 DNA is TGTGCCAGCAGCCAAGATGAGTGGGATGAGACCCAGTACTTC.

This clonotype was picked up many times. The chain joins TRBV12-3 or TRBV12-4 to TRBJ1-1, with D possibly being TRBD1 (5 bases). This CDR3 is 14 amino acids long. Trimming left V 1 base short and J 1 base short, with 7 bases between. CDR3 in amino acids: CASSLGTQNTEAFF. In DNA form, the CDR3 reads TGTGCCAGCAGTTTAGGGACACAGAACACTGAAGCTTTCTTT.

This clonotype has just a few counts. CDR3 region: CASSPILGTSALYEQYF. The CDR3 DNA reads TGTGCCAGCAGCCCAATCCTTGGGACTAGCGCCTTGTACGAGCAGTACTTC. This chain uses TRBV7-6 with TRBJ2-7; 10 bases agree with TRBD2. The V gene end was trimmed by 5 bases and the J gene end by 4 bases; junction bases not matched to a gene: 14. CDR1 SGHVS and CDR2 FNYEAQ come from the germline V gene. This CDR3 is built from 17 residues.

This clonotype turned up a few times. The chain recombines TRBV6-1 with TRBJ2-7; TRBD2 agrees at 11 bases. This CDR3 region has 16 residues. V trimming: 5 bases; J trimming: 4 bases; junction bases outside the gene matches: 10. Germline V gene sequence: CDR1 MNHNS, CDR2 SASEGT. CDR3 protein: CASSTSTGTSGYEQYF. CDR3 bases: TGTGCCAGCAGTACCTCAACCGGGACTAGCGGTTACGAGCAGTACTTC.

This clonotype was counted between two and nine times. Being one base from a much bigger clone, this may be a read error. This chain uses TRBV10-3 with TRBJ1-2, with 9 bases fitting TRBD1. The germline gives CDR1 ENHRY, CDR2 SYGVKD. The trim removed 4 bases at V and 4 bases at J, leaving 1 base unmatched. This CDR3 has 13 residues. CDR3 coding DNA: TGTGCCATCAGTGGACAGGGGGTCTATGGCTACACCTTC. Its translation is CAISGQGVYGYTF.

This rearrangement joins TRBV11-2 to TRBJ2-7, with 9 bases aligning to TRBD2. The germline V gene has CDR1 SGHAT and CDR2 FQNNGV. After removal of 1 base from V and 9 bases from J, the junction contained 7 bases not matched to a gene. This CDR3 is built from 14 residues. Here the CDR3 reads CASSLGLAEVWQYF. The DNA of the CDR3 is TGTGCCAGCAGCTTAGGACTAGCGGAGGTATGGCAGTACTTC.

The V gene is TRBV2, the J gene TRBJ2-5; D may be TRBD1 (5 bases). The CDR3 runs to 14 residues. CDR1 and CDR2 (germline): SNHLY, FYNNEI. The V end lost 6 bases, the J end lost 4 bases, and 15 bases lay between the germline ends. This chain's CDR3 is CASSQGRAGETQYF. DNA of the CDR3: TGTGCCAGCAGCCAGGGCCGGGCAGGAGAGACCCAGTACTTC.

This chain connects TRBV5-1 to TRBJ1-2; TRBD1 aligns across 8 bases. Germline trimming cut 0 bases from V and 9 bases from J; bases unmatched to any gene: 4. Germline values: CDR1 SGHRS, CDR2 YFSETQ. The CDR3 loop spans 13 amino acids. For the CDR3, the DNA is TGCGCCAGCAGCTTGGGACAGGGGTTGAGCTACACCTTC. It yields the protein CASSLGQGLSYTF.

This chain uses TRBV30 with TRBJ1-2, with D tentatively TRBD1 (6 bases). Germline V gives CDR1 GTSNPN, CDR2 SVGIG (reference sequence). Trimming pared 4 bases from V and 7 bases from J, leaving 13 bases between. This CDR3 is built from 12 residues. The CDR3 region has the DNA TGTGCCTGGACAGGGGTCCGTCGTGGCTACACCTTC. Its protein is CAWTGVRRGYTF.

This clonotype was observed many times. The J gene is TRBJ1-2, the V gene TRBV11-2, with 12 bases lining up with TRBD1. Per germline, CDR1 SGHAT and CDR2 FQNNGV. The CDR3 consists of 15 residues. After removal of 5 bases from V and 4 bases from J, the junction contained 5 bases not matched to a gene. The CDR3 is CASSVGTGGAYGYTF. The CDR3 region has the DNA TGTGCCAGCAGCGTCGGGACAGGGGGCGCCTATGGCTACACCTTC.

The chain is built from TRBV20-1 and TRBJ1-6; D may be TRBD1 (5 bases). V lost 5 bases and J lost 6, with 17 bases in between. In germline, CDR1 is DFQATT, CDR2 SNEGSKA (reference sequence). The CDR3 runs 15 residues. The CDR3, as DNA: TGCAGTGCTCAATCGGCGGCGGGGGTTAATTCACCCCTCCACTTT. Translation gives CSAQSAAGVNSPLHF.

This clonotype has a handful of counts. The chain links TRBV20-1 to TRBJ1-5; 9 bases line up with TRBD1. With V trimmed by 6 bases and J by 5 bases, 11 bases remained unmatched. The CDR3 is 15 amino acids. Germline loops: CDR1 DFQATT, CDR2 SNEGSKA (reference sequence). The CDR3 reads CSAVPGTGKHQPQHF. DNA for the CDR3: TGCAGTGCCGTCCCGGGGACAGGGAAACATCAGCCCCAGCATTTT.

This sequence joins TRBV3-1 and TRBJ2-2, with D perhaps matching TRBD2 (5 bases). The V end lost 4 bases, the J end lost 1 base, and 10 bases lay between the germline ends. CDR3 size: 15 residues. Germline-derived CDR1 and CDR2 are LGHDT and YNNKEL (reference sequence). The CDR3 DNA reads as TGTGCCAGCAGCCCCCCTCGGGAGAACACCGGGGAGCTGTTTTTT. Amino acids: CASSPPRENTGELFF.

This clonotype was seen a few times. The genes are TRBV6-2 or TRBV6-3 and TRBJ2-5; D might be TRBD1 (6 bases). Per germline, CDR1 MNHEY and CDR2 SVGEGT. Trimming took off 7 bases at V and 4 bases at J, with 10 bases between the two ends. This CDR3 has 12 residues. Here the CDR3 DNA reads TGTGCCAGCAACAGGGTAGGAGAGACCCAGTACTTC. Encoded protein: CASNRVGETQYF.

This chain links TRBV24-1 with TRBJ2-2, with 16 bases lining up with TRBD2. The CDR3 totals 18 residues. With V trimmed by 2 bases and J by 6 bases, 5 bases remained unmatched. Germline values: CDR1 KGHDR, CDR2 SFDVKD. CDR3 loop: CATSDWGTSGGASGELFF. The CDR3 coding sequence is TGTGCCACCAGTGATTGGGGGACTAGCGGGGGGGCATCCGGGGAGCTGTTTTTT.

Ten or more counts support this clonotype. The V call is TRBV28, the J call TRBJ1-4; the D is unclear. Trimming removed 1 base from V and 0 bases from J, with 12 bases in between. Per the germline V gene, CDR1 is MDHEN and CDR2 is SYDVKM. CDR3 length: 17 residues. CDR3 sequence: CASSLFFSGPTNEKLFF. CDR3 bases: TGTGCCAGCAGTTTATTCTTCTCCGGGCCAACTAATGAAAAACTGTTTTTT.

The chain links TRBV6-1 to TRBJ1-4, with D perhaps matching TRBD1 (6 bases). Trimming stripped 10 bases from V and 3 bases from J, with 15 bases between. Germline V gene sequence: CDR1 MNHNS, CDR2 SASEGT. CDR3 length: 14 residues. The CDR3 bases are TGTGCCACTGCAGGGGCGGCACCTAATGAAAAACTGTTTTTT. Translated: CATAGAAPNEKLFF.

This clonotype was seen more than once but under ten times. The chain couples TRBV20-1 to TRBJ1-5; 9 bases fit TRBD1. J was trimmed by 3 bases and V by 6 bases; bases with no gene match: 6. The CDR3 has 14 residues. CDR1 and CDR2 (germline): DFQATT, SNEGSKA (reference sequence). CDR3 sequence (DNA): TGCAGTGCAGGGACAGGGCGGGTCAATCAGCCCCAGCATTTT. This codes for CSAGTGRVNQPQHF.

The CDR3 sequence: CASSPSFSTEAFF. Written as DNA, the CDR3 is TGTGCCAGCAGCCCCAGTTTTAGTACTGAAGCTTTCTTT. This sequence joins TRBV4-2 and TRBJ1-1; no definite D call. Germline loops: CDR1 LGHNA, CDR2 YNFKEQ. Trimming shortened V by 4 bases and J by 5 bases, and 11 bases separated the two germline ends. There are 13 residues in the CDR3.

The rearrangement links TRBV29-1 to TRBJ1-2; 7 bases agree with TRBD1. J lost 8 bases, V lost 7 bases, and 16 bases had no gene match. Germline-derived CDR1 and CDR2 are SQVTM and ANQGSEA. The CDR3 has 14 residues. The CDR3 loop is CSGFPGGPYEGYTF. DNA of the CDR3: TGCAGCGGCTTCCCAGGGGGTCCTTATGAGGGCTACACCTTC. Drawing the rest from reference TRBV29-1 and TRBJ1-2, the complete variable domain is SAVISQKPSRDICQRGTSLTIQCQVDSQVTMMFWYRQQPGQSLTLIATANQGSEATYESGFVIDKFPISRPNLTFSTLTVSNMSPEDSSIYLCSGFPGGPYEGYTFGSGTRLTVV.

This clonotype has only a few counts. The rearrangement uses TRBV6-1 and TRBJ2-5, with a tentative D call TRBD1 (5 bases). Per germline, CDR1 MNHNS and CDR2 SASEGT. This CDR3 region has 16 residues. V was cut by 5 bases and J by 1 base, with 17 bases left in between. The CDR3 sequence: CASSLGLLGAQETQYF. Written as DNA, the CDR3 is TGTGCCAGCAGTCTCGGGCTCCTAGGGGCCCAAGAGACCCAGTACTTC.

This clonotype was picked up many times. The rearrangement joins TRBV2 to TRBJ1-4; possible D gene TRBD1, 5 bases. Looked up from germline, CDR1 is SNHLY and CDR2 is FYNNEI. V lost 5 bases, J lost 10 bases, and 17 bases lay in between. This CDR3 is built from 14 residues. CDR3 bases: TGTGCCAGCAGTACAGACAGTTCACTGGGAAAACTGTTTTTT. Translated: CASSTDSSLGKLFF.

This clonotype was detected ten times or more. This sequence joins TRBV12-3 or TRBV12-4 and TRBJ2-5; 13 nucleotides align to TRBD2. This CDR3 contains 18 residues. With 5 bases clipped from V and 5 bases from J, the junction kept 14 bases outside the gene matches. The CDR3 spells CASSRYRTSGRIVETQYF. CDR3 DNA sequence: TGTGCCAGCAGTCGCTACCGGACTAGCGGGAGAATTGTGGAGACCCAGTACTTC.

The CDR3 sequence is CASSASSTVRNTEAFF. The CDR3 region has the DNA TGTGCCAGCAGTGCCTCCTCGACAGTAAGGAACACTGAAGCTTTCTTT. The V and J genes are TRBV27 and TRBJ1-1; possibly TRBD1 for D (5 bases). Germline V gives CDR1 MNHEY, CDR2 SMNVEV (reference sequence). The CDR3 has 16 residues. The V gene lost 5 bases and the J gene lost 1 base, with 17 bases spanning the gap.

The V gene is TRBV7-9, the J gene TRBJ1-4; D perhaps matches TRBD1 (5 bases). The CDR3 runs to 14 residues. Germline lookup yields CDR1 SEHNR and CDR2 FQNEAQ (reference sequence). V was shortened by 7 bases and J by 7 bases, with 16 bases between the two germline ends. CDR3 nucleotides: TGTGCCAGCACGCCAACAGGTCCGGGTGAAAAACTGTTTTTT. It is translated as CASTPTGPGEKLFF.